This T cell receptor (beta chain) was recovered during a study of OX40 agonist ivuxolimab in advanced cancers. In the study overall: Enrollees could have had prior anti-PD-1, anti-PD-L1 or anti-CTLA-4 therapy, which about 40% had received.

The germline gives CDR1 LGHNA, CDR2 YSLEER. Trimming took off 3 bases at V and 2 bases at J, with 12 bases between the two ends. The CDR3 length is 15 residues. Profiled with immunoSEQ multiplex PCR; TCRdb holds only in-frame clones, not every one. The sample contains fewer than 100,000 clones, under 85% of which appear only once. The sample here was CD4+ or CD8+ T cells sorted from blood, taken in a trial of the OX40 agonist ivuxolimab. The clonotype comes from an adult with an advanced solid tumor such as melanoma, head and neck, liver or kidney cancer. The chain has TRBV4-3 and TRBJ2-3; D possibly corresponds to TRBD2 (6 bases). This CDR3 is CASSQEGRITDTQYF. In DNA, the CDR3 is TGCGCCAGCAGCCAGGAGGGGCGAATCACAGATACGCAGTATTTT.